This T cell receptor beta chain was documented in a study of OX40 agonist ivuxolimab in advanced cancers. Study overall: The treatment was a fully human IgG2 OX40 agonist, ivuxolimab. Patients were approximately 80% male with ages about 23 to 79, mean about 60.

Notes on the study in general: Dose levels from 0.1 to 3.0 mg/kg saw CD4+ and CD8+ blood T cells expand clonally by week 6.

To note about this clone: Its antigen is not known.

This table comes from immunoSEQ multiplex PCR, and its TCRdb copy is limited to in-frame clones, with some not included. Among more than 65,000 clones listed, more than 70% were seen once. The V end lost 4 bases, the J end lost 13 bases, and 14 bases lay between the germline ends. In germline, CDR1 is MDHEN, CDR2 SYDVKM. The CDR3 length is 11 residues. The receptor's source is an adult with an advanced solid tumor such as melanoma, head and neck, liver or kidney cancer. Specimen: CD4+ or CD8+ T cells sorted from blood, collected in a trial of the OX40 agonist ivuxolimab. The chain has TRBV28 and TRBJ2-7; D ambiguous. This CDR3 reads CASSYQSRSYF. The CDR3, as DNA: TGTGCCAGCAGTTATCAGAGCCGTTCCTACTTC.